One and the same sample provided the 14 T cell receptor beta chains below, sequenced in a study of patients and donors after allogeneic stem cell transplantation. TCRdb re-called the RT-PCR reads through MiXCR, storing one row per CDR3 protein. The table lists tens of thousands of distinct CDR3 sequences, around 5% of them singletons. Sequencing was carried out using blood, either unsorted or a sorted T cell fraction (not recorded which). Every receptor here comes from a human donor who was either an allogeneic HSCT recipient or a stem cell or donor lymphocyte infusion donor (not recorded which). It is not recorded whose cells these are; they may come from a transplant donor.

This clonotype was counted many times. The chain recombines TRBV27 with TRBJ1-1, with D possibly matching TRBD1 (6 bases). Trimming stripped 0 bases from V and 11 bases from J, with 16 bases between. CDR3 length equals 14 residues. The germline V gene has CDR1 MNHEY and CDR2 SMNVEV (reference sequence). CDR3 residues: CASSLSAGWGAAFF. The CDR3 region has the DNA TGTGCCAGCAGTTTATCGGCTGGGTGGGGGGCCGCTTTCTTT.

This clonotype appeared a few times. The chain employs TRBV6-1 and TRBJ2-7; 9 nucleotides agree with TRBD1. Germline lookup yields CDR1 MNHNS and CDR2 SASEGT. CDR3 length: 15 residues. V lost 2 bases to trimming and J lost 4 bases; unmatched junction nucleotides: 6. The CDR3 spells CASSERETGGYEQYF. The CDR3 nucleotides read TGTGCCAGCAGTGAAAGGGAGACAGGGGGATACGAGCAGTACTTC.

In its sample, this clonotype was seen a few times. The CDR3 reads CASSQGRRTGELFF. The DNA for the CDR3 is TGTGCCAGCAGCCAAGGTAGACGCACCGGGGAGCTGTTTTTT. The chain uses TRBV3-1 and TRBJ2-2; no clear D gene. V dropped 1 base and J dropped 4 bases, with 7 bases sitting between them. The CDR3 contains 14 residues. The germline V gene encodes CDR1 LGHDT and CDR2 YNNKEL (reference sequence).

This clonotype has ten or more counts. The V and J genes are TRBV24-1 and TRBJ2-5, with D possibly being TRBD2 (6 bases). V lost 4 bases and J lost 2, with 7 bases in between. From germline, CDR1 is KGHDR and CDR2 SFDVKD. CDR3 length equals 13 residues. The CDR3, as DNA: TGTGCCACCAGTGAGGGAGGTCAAGAGACCCAGTACTTC. It translates to CATSEGGQETQYF.

This clonotype showed up many times. The chain recombines TRBV7-9 with TRBJ2-3; D might be TRBD2 (5 bases). Looked up from germline, CDR1 is SEHNR and CDR2 is FQNEAQ (reference sequence). This CDR3 comprises 14 residues. V gave up 4 bases and J gave up 0 bases, with 8 bases separating them. The DNA for the CDR3 is TGTGCCAGCAGCTCGAGGGCCAGCACAGATACGCAGTATTTT. Amino acids: CASSSRASTDTQYF. Combining the CDR3 with reference TRBV7-9 and TRBJ2-3 gives the whole variable domain DTGVSQNPRHKITKRGQNVTFRCDPISEHNRLYWYRQTLGQGPEFLTYFQNEAQLEKSRLLSDRFSAERPKGSFSTLEIQRTEQGDSAMYLCASSSRASTDTQYFGPGTRLTVL.

At least ten counts were recorded for this clonotype. J is TRBJ2-3 and V is TRBV5-5; D not certain. The CDR3 is made up of 15 amino acids. Trimming pared 2 bases from V and 0 bases from J, leaving 10 bases between. The V gene's germline CDR1 is SGHKS and CDR2 YYEKEE (reference sequence). For the CDR3, the DNA is TGTGCCAGCAGCTTCTCGGCAACTAGCACAGATACGCAGTATTTT. It encodes CASSFSATSTDTQYF.

The sample holds many counts of this clonotype. The chain links TRBV20-1 to TRBJ1-5, with 9 bases identical to TRBD1. There are 15 residues in the CDR3. Germline V gene data show CDR1 as DFQATT and CDR2 as SNEGSKA (reference sequence). V shed 3 bases, J shed 7 bases, and the junction held 10 bases outside the gene matches. CDR3 protein: CSASRGTGNRQPQHF. The CDR3 nucleotides read TGCAGTGCTAGTAGGGGGACAGGGAACAGGCAGCCCCAGCATTTT.

The genes are TRBV14 and TRBJ1-1, with D uncertain. Germline lookup yields CDR1 SGHDN and CDR2 FVKESK. Trimming removed 7 bases at V and 10 bases at J, with 19 bases between. This CDR3 contains 13 residues. The CDR3 loop is CASKVTARAAAFF. Here the CDR3 DNA reads TGTGCCAGCAAGGTCACAGCGCGGGCTGCAGCTTTCTTT.

This clonotype appeared a few times. J is TRBJ1-3 and V is TRBV28; D unclear. The CDR3 runs 16 residues. V lost 6 bases and J 0 bases, leaving 15 bases between the germline ends. Germline values: CDR1 MDHEN, CDR2 SYDVKM. CDR3 coding DNA: TGTGCCAGCAGCCCCCAACAGCTCCTCTCTGGAAACACCATATATTTT. Encoded protein: CASSPQQLLSGNTIYF.

In its sample, this clonotype was seen a few times. The gene calls are TRBV9 and TRBJ1-3, with no clear D. Trimming left V 0 bases short and J 4 bases short, with 5 bases between. Germline CDR1 reads SGDLS; CDR2 reads YYNGEE. The CDR3 runs to 13 residues. The CDR3: CASSVVLGNTIYF. As DNA, the CDR3 is TGTGCCAGCAGCGTAGTTCTGGGAAACACCATATATTTT.

The sample holds many counts of this clonotype. The chain joins TRBV20-1 to TRBJ1-5; 7 bases map to TRBD1. This CDR3 comprises 15 residues. CDR1 and CDR2 from the germline V gene are DFQATT and SNEGSKA (reference sequence). After removal of 0 bases from V and 6 bases from J, the junction contained 8 bases not matched to a gene. CDR3 DNA: TGCAGTGCTAGAGATCTCGGCAGGGGGGGTCAGCCCCAGCATTTT. Translated, it gives CSARDLGRGGQPQHF.

This clonotype was seen ten or more times. The J gene is TRBJ2-7, the V gene TRBV4-1; no reliable D call. The germline CDR1 and CDR2 sequences are MGHRA and YSYEKL. V lost 1 base, J lost 6 bases, and 7 bases lay in between. The CDR3 loop spans 12 amino acids. This chain's CDR3 is CASSQGSGEQYF. The CDR3 nucleotides read TGCGCCAGCAGCCAAGGATCCGGCGAGCAGTACTTC.

This clonotype came up once. The chain links TRBV9 to TRBJ1-1; D is possibly TRBD1 (6 bases). Trimming left V 6 bases short and J 3 bases short, with 21 bases between. This CDR3 has 16 amino acids. CDR1 is SGDLS and CDR2 is YYNGEE in the germline V gene. The CDR3 protein is CASTKGLDSADTEAFF. CDR3 in DNA: TGTGCCAGCACCAAAGGACTGGACAGTGCTGACACTGAAGCTTTCTTT.

The table lists this clonotype with many counts. The chain combines TRBV18 with TRBJ2-1; maybe TRBD1 (5 bases). The CDR3 length is 15 residues. CDR1 and CDR2 from the germline V gene are KGHSH and LQKENI. Trimming pared 4 bases from V and 2 bases from J, leaving 12 bases between. The CDR3 spells CASSQGVGPYNEQFF. In DNA form, the CDR3 reads TGTGCCAGCTCACAAGGGGTTGGCCCCTACAATGAGCAGTTCTTC. The whole variable domain, filled in from reference TRBV18 and TRBJ2-1, reads NAGVMQNPRHLVRRRGQEARLRCSPMKGHSHVYWYRQLPEEGLKFMVYLQKENIIDESGMPKERFSAEFPKEGPSILRIQQVVRGDSAAYFCASSQGVGPYNEQFFGPGTRLTVL.